These 5 T cell receptor beta chains originate from one sample sequenced in a study of blood T cell repertoires in COVID-19. The protocol was immunoSEQ multiplex PCR, while the TCRdb copy is restricted to in-frame clones and leaves out a portion. The data show about 240,000 clones, approximately 90% seen once. The specimen was PBMCs or T cells enriched from blood (not recorded which). The receptors here all came from a woman aged 25 to 39 who had recovered from COVID-19.

The chain couples TRBV27 to TRBJ2-3; D call uncertain. The CDR3 is 14 residues long. Trimming cost V 3 bases and J 4 bases, with 11 bases left between them. Germline lookup yields CDR1 MNHEY and CDR2 SMNVEV (reference sequence). CDR3 amino acids: CASSFFGRPDTQYF. In nucleotides, the CDR3 is TGTGCCAGCAGTTTTTTCGGTCGTCCAGATACGCAGTATTTT.

This clone was seen just once. The V call is TRBV30, the J call TRBJ1-5, with no clear D. The CDR3 is 14 residues long. V lost 1 base and J 10 bases, leaving 17 bases between the germline ends. The germline gives CDR1 GTSNPN, CDR2 SVGIG (reference sequence). The CDR3 DNA reads TGTGCCTGGAGTGCAGCGCTGAATTCGTATCCCCAGCATTTT. It encodes CAWSAALNSYPQHF. The full variable domain, with the rest looked up from reference TRBV30 and TRBJ1-5, is SQTIHQWPATLVQPVGSPLSLECTVEGTSNPNLYWYRQAAGRGLQLLFYSVGIGQISSEVPQNLSASRPQDRQFILSSKKLLLSDSGFYLCAWSAALNSYPQHFGDGTRLSIL.

The V call is TRBV6-2 or TRBV6-3, the J call TRBJ2-7; D is unresolved. The CDR3 contains 11 residues. V lost 5 bases, J lost 2 bases, and 4 bases lay in between. The germline CDR1 and CDR2 sequences are MNHEY and SVGEGT. The CDR3 nucleotides are TGTGCCAGCAGTGCGCCCTACGAGCAGTACTTC. Translating it yields CASSAPYEQYF.

CDR3 loop: CASSLAGHPNTEAFF. The CDR3 bases are TGTGCCAGCAGCTTGGCCGGACACCCGAACACTGAAGCTTTCTTT. The chain has TRBV5-5 and TRBJ1-1; D might be TRBD1 (5 bases). This CDR3 has 15 amino acids. Per germline, CDR1 SGHKS and CDR2 YYEKEE (reference sequence). The V and J ends lost 0 bases and 1 base respectively, with 10 bases between them.

The V call is TRBV7-2, the J call TRBJ2-3; 9 bases fit TRBD2. This CDR3 comprises 15 residues. Germline assignment: CDR1 SGHTA and CDR2 FQGNSA. J lost 5 bases, V lost 2 bases, and 5 bases had no gene match. Here the CDR3 reads CASSLIPAGGDTQYF. The CDR3 coding sequence is TGTGCCAGCAGCTTAATACCAGCGGGAGGAGATACGCAGTATTTT.